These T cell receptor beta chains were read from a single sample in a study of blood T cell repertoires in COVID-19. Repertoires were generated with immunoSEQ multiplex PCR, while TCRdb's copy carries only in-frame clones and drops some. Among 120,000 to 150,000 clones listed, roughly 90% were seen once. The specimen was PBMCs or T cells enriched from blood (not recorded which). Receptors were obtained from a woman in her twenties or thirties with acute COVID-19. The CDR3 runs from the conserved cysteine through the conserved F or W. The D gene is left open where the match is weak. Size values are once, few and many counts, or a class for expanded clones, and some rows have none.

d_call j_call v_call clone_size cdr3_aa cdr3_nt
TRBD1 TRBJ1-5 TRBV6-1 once CASSEGSRRGSNQPQHF TGTGCCAGCAGTGAAGGGTCACGCAGGGGGAGCAATCAGCCCCAGCATTTT
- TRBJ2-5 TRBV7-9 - CASSPNLQETQYF TGTGCCAGCAGCCCTAACCTCCAAGAGACCCAGTACTTC
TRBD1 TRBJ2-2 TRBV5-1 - CASSLRTGTTGELFF TGCGCCAGCAGCCTCAGGACAGGGACGACCGGGGAGCTGTTTTTT
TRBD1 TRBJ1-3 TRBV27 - CASSRGRRVGGNTIYF TGTGCCAGCAGTAGGGGGCGCCGAGTGGGTGGAAACACCATATATTTT
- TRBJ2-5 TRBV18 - CASSRGQNQETQYF TGTGCCAGCTCACGCGGACAGAACCAAGAGACCCAGTACTTC
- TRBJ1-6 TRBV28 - CASSFLVGPLHF TGTGCCAGCAGTTTCTTGGTCGGGCCCCTCCACTTT
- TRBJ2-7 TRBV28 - CASKGQLISEQYF TGTGCCAGCAAGGGGCAGTTGATTTCCGAGCAGTACTTC
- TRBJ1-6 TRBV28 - CASSLSGVIPLALHF TGTGCCAGCAGTTTATCAGGGGTTATCCCGCTCGCCCTCCACTTT
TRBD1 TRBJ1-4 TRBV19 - CASGRQGITNEKLFF TGTGCCAGTGGAAGACAGGGTATTACTAATGAAAAACTGTTTTTT
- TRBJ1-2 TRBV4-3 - CASSQVVGGAYGYTF TGCGCCAGCAGCCAAGTCGTAGGGGGAGCCTATGGCTACACCTTC
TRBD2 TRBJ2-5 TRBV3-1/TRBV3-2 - CASSRKDGTSGGSEETQYF TGTGCCAGCAGCCGAAAGGACGGGACTAGCGGGGGCTCTGAGGAGACCCAGTACTTC
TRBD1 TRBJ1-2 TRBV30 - CAWRKVGDRGRDGYTF TGTGCCTGGAGGAAGGTCGGAGACAGGGGGCGCGATGGCTACACCTTC
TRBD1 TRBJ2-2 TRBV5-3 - CARSGRQGAGTGELFF TGTGCCAGAAGCGGGAGACAGGGGGCGGGCACCGGGGAGCTGTTTTTT
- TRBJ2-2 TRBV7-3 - CASSLSLASEELFF TGTGCCAGCAGTCTCTCACTAGCCTCGGAGGAGCTGTTTTTT
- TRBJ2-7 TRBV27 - CASSFDGGTYEQYF TGTGCCAGCAGTTTTGACGGCGGGACCTACGAGCAGTACTTC
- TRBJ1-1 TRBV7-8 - CASSLHGGFTEAFF TGTGCCAGCAGCCTCCACGGGGGGTTCACTGAAGCTTTCTTT
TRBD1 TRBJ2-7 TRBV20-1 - CSADRGYEQYF TGCAGTGCGGACAGGGGTTACGAGCAGTACTTC
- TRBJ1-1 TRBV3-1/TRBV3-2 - CASSQDRRDKAFF TGTGCCAGCAGCCAAGATCGTAGAGATAAAGCTTTCTTT
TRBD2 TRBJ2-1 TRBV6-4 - CASSDASGPPYNEQFF TGTGCCAGCAGTGACGCTAGCGGGCCCCCCTACAATGAGCAGTTCTTC
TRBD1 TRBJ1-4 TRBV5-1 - CASMAVGRTGNEKLFF TGCGCCAGCATGGCCGTGGGGCGGACAGGAAATGAAAAACTGTTTTTT
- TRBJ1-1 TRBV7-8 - CASSQQRDTGAFF TGTGCCAGCAGCCAACAACGGGACACCGGAGCTTTCTTT
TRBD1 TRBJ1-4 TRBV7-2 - CASSLGTGGQYGKLFF TGTGCCAGCAGCTTGGGCACAGGGGGCCAGTACGGAAAACTGTTTTTT
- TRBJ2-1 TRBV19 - CASSISLYNEQFF TGTGCCAGTAGTATCTCCCTTTACAATGAGCAGTTCTTC
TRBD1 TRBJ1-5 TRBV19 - CASSLDRVGNQPQHF TGTGCCAGTAGCCTGGACAGGGTAGGCAATCAGCCCCAGCATTTT
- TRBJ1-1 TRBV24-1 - CATSEGTSEAFF TGTGCCACCAGTGAAGGGACATCCGAAGCTTTCTTT
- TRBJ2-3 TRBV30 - CAWTLGYSGWDTQYF TGTGCCTGGACTCTAGGGTACTCGGGGTGGGATACGCAGTATTTT